A single T cell receptor (beta chain) is shown here with its context. No antigen is known for it. The sample comes from a study of shared clonotypes between healthy human individuals. Germline assignment: CDR1 SGHNT and CDR2 YYREEE (reference sequence). V shed 0 bases and J shed 5 bases, with 13 bases lying between them. CDR3 length: 15 residues. Study-wide results and caveats: Estimated clonotype richness was generally higher in naive than memory subsets.

Assay used: immunoSEQ multiplex PCR; TCRdb lists only in-frame clones, some missing. Of under 1,900,000 clones listed, less than 99% were seen once; the top ten hold approximately 0.38%. The chain links TRBV5-4 to TRBJ2-3, with D possibly matching TRBD2 (5 bases). The sequence was collected from a man in his thirties or forties in good health. Sequencing was carried out using naive CD4+ T cells sorted from blood. Subset defined: CD45RA+ positively selected. CDR3 sequence (DNA): TGTGCCAGCAGCTTGGGGGCAGGCCGGGAAGATACGCAGTATTTT. Translating it yields CASSLGAGREDTQYF. The whole variable domain, remainder taken from reference TRBV5-4 and TRBJ2-3, is ETGVTQSPTHLIKTRGQQVTLRCSSQSGHNTVSWYQQALGQGPQFIFQYYREEENGRGNFPPRFSGLQFPNYSSELNVNALELDDSALYLCASSLGAGREDTQYFGPGTRLTVL.